A selection of T cell receptor beta chains follows, all from one sample in a study of T cell responses to AZD1222 COVID-19 vaccine. Here immunoSEQ multiplex PCR was the method, and the copy in TCRdb shows in-frame clones only, minus some. Of roughly 120,000 clones in the sample, under 90% are singletons; the top ten hold about 7.8%. Material: peripheral blood, obtained on day 0 of AZD1222 vaccination. These receptors came from an adult in good health. Each CDR3 is given with its conserved first and last residue. The D gene is left open where the match is weak. Clone size is given for some rows only: seen once, a few or many times, or a class if the clone is expanded.

j_gene	d_gene	v_gene	abundance	CDR3aa	CDR3nt
TRBJ2-7	-	TRBV4-1	-	CASSHAFTYEQYF	TGCGCCAGCAGCCACGCCTTTACCTACGAGCAGTACTTC
TRBJ2-3	TRBD2	TRBV20-1	-	CSASQVAGGTDTQYF	TGCAGTGCTAGTCAGGTAGCGGGGGGCACAGATACGCAGTATTTT
TRBJ2-1	-	TRBV3-1/TRBV3-2	-	CASSALQSSYNEQFF	TGTGCCAGCAGCGCGTTGCAGAGCTCCTACAATGAGCAGTTCTTC
TRBJ2-2	TRBD1	TRBV7-6	-	CASSLGTGNLAGELFF	TGTGCCAGCAGCTTAGGGACAGGGAATTTGGCCGGGGAGCTGTTTTTT
TRBJ2-3	-	TRBV5-1	-	CASSFRRDTDTQYF	TGCGCCAGCAGCTTTCGGAGGGACACAGATACGCAGTATTTT
TRBJ2-7	TRBD1	TRBV7-3	-	CASSLTGTGTAYEQYF	TGTGCCAGCAGCTTAACGGGGACAGGGACGGCCTACGAGCAGTACTTC
TRBJ2-3	-	TRBV4-2	few	CASSQVSTQYF	TGTGCCAGCAGCCAAGTCTCTACGCAGTATTTT
TRBJ1-4	-	TRBV19	-	CASMGQGGAKLFF	TGTGCCAGTATGGGTCAGGGTGGTGCAAAACTGTTTTTT
TRBJ2-5	TRBD1	TRBV11-2	-	CASSFTTGGQETQYF	TGTGCCAGCAGCTTTACGACAGGGGGCCAAGAGACCCAGTACTTC
TRBJ1-1	-	TRBV19	-	CASSIDDLGGIEAFF	TGTGCCAGTAGTATAGACGACTTAGGGGGGATTGAAGCTTTCTTT
TRBJ2-5	-	TRBV5-4	-	CASSLGGPGQETQYF	TGTGCCAGCAGCTTGGGGGGTCCGGGGCAAGAGACCCAGTACTTC
TRBJ1-2	-	TRBV28	-	CASKGGRGSYGYTF	TGTGCCAGCAAAGGGGGGCGCGGAAGCTATGGCTACACCTTC
TRBJ1-3	TRBD1	TRBV6-1	-	CASSEGDRFSGNTIYF	TGTGCCAGCAGTGAAGGGGACAGGTTCTCTGGAAACACCATATATTTT
TRBJ2-7	-	TRBV30	-	CAWSRGDAYEQYF	TGTGCCTGGAGCAGGGGCGACGCCTACGAGCAGTACTTC
TRBJ2-7	-	TRBV2	-	CASNLVTGTSSTKQYF	TGTGCCAGCAATTTAGTCACCGGGACATCATCTACGAAGCAGTACTTC
TRBJ1-2	-	TRBV4-2	-	CASSQAGEDYGYTF	TGTGCCAGCAGCCAAGCGGGGGAGGACTATGGCTACACCTTC
TRBJ2-1	-	TRBV27	-	CASSSPQKPPYNEQFF	TGTGCCAGCAGTTCTCCACAGAAACCCCCCTACAATGAGCAGTTCTTC
TRBJ2-7	TRBD1	TRBV28	-	CASRPGTGSYEQYF	TGTGCCAGCCGACCCGGGACAGGATCCTACGAGCAGTACTTC
TRBJ2-3	-	TRBV4-2	-	CASSQGTGDPDTQYF	TGTGCCAGCAGCCAAGGAACCGGGGATCCAGATACGCAGTATTTT
TRBJ2-7	-	TRBV6-2/TRBV6-3	-	CASSSPRFYEQYF	TGTGCCAGCAGTTCCCCTCGGTTCTACGAGCAGTACTTC
TRBJ1-6	TRBD1	TRBV30	-	CAWSDYPGQGIHF	TGTGCCTGGAGTGACTACCCGGGACAGGGAATCCACTTT
TRBJ1-5	-	TRBV10-3	-	CAIGAQGRGQPQHF	TGTGCCATCGGCGCTCAGGGAAGGGGTCAGCCCCAGCATTTT
TRBJ1-1	TRBD1	TRBV2	-	CASRGTGKTEAFF	TGTGCCAGCAGGGGGACAGGGAAGACTGAAGCTTTCTTT
TRBJ2-2	-	TRBV7-9	-	CASSRSSPGANTGELFF	TGTGCCAGCAGCCGCTCTTCTCCAGGGGCGAACACCGGGGAGCTGTTTTTT
TRBJ2-3	TRBD2	TRBV7-2	-	CASSSGRTATDTQYF	TGTGCCAGCAGCTCCGGGAGGACGGCCACAGATACGCAGTATTTT
TRBJ2-4	-	TRBV5-1	-	CASSSQEGTKNIQYF	TGCGCCAGCAGCTCCCAAGAGGGTACCAAAAACATTCAGTACTTC
TRBJ2-7	-	TRBV19	-	CASSILQGYEQYF	TGTGCCAGTAGTATACTACAGGGCTACGAGCAGTACTTC